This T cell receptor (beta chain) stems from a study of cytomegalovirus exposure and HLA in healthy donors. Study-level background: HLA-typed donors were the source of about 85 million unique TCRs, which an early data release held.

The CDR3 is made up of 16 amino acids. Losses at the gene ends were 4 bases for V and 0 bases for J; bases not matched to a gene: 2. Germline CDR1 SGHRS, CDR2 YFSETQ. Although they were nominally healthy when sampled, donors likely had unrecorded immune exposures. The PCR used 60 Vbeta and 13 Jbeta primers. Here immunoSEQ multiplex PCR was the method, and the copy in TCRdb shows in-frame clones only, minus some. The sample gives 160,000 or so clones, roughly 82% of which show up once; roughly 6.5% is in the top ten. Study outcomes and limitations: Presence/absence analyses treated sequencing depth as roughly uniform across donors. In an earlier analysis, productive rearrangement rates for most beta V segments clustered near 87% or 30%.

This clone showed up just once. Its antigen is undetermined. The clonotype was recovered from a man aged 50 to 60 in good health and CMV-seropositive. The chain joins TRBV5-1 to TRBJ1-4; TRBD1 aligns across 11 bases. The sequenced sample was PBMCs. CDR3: CASSVGQGATNEKLFF. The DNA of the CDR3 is TGCGCCAGCAGCGTGGGACAGGGGGCAACTAATGAAAAACTGTTTTTT.